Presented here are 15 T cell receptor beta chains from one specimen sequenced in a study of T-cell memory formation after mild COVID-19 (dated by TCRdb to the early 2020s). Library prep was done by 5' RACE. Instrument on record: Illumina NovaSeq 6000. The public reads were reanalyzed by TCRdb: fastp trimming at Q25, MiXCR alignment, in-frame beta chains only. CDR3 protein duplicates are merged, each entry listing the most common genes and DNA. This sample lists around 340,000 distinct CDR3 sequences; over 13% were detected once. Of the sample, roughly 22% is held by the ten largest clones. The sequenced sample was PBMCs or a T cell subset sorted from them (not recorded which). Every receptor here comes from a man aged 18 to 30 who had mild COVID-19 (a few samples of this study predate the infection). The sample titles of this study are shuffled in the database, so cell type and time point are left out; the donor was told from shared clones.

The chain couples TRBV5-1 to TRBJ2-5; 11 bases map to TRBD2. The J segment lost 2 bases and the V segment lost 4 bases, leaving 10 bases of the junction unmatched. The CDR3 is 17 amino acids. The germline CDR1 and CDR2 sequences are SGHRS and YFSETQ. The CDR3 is CASSPTASGGSQETQYF. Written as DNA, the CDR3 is TGCGCCAGCAGCCCCACCGCTAGCGGGGGGTCACAAGAGACCCAGTACTTC.

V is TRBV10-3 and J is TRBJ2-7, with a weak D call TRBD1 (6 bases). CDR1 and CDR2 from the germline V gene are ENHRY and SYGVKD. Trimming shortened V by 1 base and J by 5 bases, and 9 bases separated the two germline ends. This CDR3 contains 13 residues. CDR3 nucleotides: TGTGCCATCAGTGAGTGGGCAGGGGACGAGCAGTACTTC. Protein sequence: CAISEWAGDEQYF.

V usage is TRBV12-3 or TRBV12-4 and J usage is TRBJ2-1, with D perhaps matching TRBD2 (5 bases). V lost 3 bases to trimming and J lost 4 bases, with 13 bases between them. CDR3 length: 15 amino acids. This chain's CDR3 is CASSLAEVKYNEQFF. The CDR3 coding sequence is TGTGCCAGCAGTTTGGCGGAGGTCAAATACAATGAGCAGTTCTTC.

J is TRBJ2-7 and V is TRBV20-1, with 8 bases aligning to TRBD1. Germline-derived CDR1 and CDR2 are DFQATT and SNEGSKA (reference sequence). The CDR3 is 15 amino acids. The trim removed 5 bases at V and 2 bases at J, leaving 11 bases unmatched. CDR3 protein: CSAGPLGQVAYEQYF. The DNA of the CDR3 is TGCAGTGCTGGACCCCTGGGACAGGTAGCCTACGAGCAGTACTTC.

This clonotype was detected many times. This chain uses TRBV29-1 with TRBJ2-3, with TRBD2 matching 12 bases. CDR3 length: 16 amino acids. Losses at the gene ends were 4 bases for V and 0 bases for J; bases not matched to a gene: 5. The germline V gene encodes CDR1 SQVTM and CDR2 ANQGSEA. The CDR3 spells CSVVRLAGASTDTQYF. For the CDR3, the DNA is TGCAGCGTTGTCCGACTAGCGGGAGCTAGCACAGATACGCAGTATTTT.

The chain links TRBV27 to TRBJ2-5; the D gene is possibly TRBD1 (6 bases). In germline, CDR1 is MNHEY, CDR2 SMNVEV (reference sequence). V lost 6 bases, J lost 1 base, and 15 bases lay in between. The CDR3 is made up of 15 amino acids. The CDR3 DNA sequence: TGTGCCAGCAGCCATCGCCGGGACACCCAAGAGACCCAGTACTTC. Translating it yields CASSHRRDTQETQYF.

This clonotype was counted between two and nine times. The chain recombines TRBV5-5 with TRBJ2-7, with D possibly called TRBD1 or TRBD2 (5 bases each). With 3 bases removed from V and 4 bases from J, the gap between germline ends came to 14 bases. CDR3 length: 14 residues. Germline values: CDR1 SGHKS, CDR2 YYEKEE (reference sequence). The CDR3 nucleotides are TGTGCCAGCAGCTACCCGGGGCTAGAATACGAGCAGTACGTC. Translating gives CASSYPGLEYEQYV.

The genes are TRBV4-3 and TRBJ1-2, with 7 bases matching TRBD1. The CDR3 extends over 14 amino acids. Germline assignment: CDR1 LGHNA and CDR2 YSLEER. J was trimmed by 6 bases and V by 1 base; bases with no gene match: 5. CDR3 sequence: CASSQVITGDGYTF. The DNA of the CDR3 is TGCGCCAGCAGCCAAGTAATAACAGGGGATGGCTACACCTTC.

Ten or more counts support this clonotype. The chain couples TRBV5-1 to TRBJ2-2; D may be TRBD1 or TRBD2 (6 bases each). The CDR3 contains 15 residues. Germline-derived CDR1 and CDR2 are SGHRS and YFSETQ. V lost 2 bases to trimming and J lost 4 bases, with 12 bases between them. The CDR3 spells CASSLRGPTTGELFF. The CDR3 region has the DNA TGCGCCAGCAGCTTACGGGGGCCAACCACCGGGGAGCTGTTTTTT.

The CDR3 DNA sequence: TGTGCCAGCAGCTCTACAGGGGAACGCACCGGGGAGCTGTTTTTT. Translation: CASSSTGERTGELFF. This chain joins TRBV7-9 and TRBJ2-2; TRBD1 aligns across 7 bases. Germline V gene lookup returns CDR1 SEHNR and CDR2 FQNEAQ (reference sequence). V was pared by 4 bases and J by 4 bases, with 6 bases of the junction left unmatched. The CDR3 loop spans 15 amino acids. Full variable domain (rest looked up from reference TRBV7-9 and TRBJ2-2): DTGVSQNPRHKITKRGQNVTFRCDPISEHNRLYWYRQTLGQGPEFLTYFQNEAQLEKSRLLSDRFSAERPKGSFSTLEIQRTEQGDSAMYLCASSSTGERTGELFFGEGSRLTVL.

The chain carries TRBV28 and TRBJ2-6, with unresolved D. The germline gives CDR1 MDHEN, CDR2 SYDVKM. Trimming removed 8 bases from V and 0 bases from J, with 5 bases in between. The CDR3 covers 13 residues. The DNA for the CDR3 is TGTGCCAGCCTTGGCTCTGGGGCCAACGTCCTGACTTTC. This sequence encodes CASLGSGANVLTF.

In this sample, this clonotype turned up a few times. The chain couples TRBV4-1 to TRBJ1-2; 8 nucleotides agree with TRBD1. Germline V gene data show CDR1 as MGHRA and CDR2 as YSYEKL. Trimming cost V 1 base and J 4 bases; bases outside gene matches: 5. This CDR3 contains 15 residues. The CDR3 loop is CASSQGTGSGYGYTF. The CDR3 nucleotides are TGCGCCAGCAGCCAAGGGACAGGGTCGGGCTATGGCTACACCTTC.

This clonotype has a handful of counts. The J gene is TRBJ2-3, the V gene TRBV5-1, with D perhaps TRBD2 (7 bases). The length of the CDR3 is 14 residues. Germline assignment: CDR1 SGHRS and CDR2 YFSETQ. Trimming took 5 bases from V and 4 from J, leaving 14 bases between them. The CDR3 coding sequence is TGCGCCAGCAGGTCGCAGGGGAGGGCAGATACGCAGTATTTT. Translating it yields CASRSQGRADTQYF.

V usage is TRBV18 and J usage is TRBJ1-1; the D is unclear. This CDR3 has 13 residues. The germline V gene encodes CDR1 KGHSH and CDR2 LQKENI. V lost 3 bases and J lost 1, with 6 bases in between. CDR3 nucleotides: TGTGCCAGCTCACCCTTACGGAACACTGAAGCTTTCTTT. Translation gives CASSPLRNTEAFF.

Here the CDR3 DNA reads TGTGCCAGCACCAATACAGGAGACTATCAGCCCCAGCATTTT. Its protein is CASTNTGDYQPQHF. This chain uses TRBV12-3 or TRBV12-4 with TRBJ1-5, with D perhaps matching TRBD1 (5 bases). The germline V and J ends were trimmed by 7 bases and 5 bases, with 15 bases remaining between them. There are 14 residues in the CDR3.